This T cell receptor (beta chain) is drawn from a study of blood T cell repertoires in COVID-19. Study details: Samples of COVID-19 (acute and convalescent) were obtained from the United States, Italy and Spain.

This clone came up a few times. Original methodology: Reference gene primer amplification gave estimated nucleated cell counts. TCRdb's table, derived via immunoSEQ multiplex PCR, lists solely in-frame clones and lacks some. Clone size and V and J calls were adopted from that table, with D and trimming inferred from the DNA. The sample yields some 230,000 clones, roughly 83% seen once. The specimen was peripheral blood. The sequence came from a woman between 45 and 60 years old with acute or convalescent COVID-19.

In DNA form, the CDR3 reads TGTGCCATCAGAGGGGACAGGGAAGTATATGGCTACACCTTC. This sequence encodes CAIRGDREVYGYTF. The rearrangement uses TRBV10-3 and TRBJ1-2; 9 nucleotides line up with TRBD1. CDR3 length: 14 residues. V trimming: 6 bases; J trimming: 5 bases; junction bases outside the gene matches: 7. The germline gives CDR1 ENHRY, CDR2 SYGVKD.